This T cell receptor beta chain stems from a study of a mutant IDH1 vaccine in newly diagnosed glioma. Assay: immunoSEQ multiplex PCR; the TCRdb copy retains only in-frame clones and omits some. Of 110,000 or so clones listed, about 90% are singletons. The germline V and J ends were trimmed by 4 bases and 3 bases, with 16 bases remaining between them. Germline-derived CDR1 and CDR2 are SGHRS and YFSETQ. The CDR3 extends over 15 amino acids. As to this clone: The target antigen is unknown.

The time point denotes: week 11, during vaccination. Every vaccine dose comprised 300 ug of mutant IDH1 20-mer peptide plus topical imiquimod. Donor diagnoses consisted of new WHO grade 3 or 4 IDH1-mutant, ATRX-lost astrocytomas. This sequence joins TRBV5-1 and TRBJ1-1, with D tentatively TRBD1 (6 bases). This receptor was identified in a woman in her fifties or sixties with glioma. This sample comprised PBMCs, obtained from a glioma patient whose treatment included an IDH1 peptide vaccine. CDR3 residues: CASSPLDRSYTEAFF. The CDR3 DNA reads as TGCGCCAGCAGCCCCCTTGACAGGTCGTACACTGAAGCTTTCTTT.